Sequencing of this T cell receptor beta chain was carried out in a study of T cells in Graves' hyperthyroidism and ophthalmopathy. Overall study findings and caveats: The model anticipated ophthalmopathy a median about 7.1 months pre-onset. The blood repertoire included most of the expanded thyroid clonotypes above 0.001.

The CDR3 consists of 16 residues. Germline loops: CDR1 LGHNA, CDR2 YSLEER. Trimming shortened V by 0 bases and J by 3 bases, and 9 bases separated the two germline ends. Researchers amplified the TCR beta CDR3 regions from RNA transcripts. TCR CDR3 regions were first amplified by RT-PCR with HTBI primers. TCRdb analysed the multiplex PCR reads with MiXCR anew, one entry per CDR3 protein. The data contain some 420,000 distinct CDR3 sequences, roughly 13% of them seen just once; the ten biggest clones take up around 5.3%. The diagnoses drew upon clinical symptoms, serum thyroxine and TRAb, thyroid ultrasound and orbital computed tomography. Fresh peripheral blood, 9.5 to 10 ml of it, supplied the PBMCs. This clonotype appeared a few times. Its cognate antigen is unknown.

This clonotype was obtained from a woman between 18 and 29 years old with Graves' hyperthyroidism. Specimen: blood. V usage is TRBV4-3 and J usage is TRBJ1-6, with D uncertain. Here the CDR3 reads CASSQEQANYNSPLHF. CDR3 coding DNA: TGCGCCAGCAGCCAAGAGCAGGCAAACTATAATTCACCCCTCCACTTT.